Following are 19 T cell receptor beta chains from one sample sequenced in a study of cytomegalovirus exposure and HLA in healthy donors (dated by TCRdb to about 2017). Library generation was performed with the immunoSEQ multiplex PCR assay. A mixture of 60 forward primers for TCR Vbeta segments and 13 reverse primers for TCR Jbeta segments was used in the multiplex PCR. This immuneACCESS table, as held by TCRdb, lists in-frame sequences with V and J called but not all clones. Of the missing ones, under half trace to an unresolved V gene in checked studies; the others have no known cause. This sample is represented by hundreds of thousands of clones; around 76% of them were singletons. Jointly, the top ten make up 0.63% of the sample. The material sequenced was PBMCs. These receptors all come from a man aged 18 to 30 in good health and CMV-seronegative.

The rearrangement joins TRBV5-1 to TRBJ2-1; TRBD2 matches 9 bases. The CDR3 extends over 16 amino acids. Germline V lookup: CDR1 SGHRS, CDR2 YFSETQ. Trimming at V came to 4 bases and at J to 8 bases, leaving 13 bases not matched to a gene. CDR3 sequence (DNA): TGCGCCAGCAGCCCGGCGGTAGCGGGAGTCTCGTATGAGCAGTTCTTC. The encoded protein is CASSPAVAGVSYEQFF.

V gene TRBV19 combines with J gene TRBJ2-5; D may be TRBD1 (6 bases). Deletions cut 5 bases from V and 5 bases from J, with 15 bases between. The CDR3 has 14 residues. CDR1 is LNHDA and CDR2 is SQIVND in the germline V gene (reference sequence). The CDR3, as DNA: TGTGCCAGTAGTCTACAGGGATTTGGGGAGACCCAGTACTTC. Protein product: CASSLQGFGETQYF.

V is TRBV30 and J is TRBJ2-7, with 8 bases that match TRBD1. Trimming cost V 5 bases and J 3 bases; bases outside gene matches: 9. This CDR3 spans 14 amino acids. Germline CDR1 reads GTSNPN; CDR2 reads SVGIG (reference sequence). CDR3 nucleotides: TGTGCCTGGGGGCCTGGGACAGGAAGCTACGAGCAGTACTTC. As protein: CAWGPGTGSYEQYF.

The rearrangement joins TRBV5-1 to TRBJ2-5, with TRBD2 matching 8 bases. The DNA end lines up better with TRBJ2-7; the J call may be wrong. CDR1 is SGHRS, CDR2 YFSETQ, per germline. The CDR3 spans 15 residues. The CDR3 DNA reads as TGCGCCAGCAGCTTGGAAACTAGCGGAACTTACGAGCAGTACTTC. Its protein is CASSLETSGTYEQYF.

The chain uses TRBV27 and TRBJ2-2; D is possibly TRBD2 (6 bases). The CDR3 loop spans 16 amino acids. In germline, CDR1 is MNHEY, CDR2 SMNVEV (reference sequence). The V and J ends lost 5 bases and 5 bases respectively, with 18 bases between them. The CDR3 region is CASSPSAGLYTGELFF. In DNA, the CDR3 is TGTGCCAGCAGTCCCTCGGCGGGATTGTATACCGGGGAGCTGTTTTTT.

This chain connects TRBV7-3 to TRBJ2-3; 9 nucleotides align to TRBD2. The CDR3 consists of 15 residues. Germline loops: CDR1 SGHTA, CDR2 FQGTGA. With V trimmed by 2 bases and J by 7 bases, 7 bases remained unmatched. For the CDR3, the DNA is TGTGCCAGCAGCTTAGATAGCGGGAGTATGTATACGCAGTATTTT. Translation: CASSLDSGSMYTQYF. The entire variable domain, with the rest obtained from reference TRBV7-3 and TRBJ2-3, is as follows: GAGVSQTPSNKVTEKGKYVELRCDPISGHTALYWYRQSLGQGPEFLIYFQGTGAADDSGLPNDRFFAVRPEGSVSTLKIQRTERGDSAVYLCASSLDSGSMYTQYFGPGTRLTVL.

The CDR3 DNA sequence: TGTGCCAGCAGCTTATTTGGGAAAGGGGACGAGCAGTACTTC. Residues: CASSLFGKGDEQYF. J is TRBJ2-7 and V is TRBV7-6, with a weak D call TRBD1 (5 bases). V was trimmed by 2 bases and J by 5 bases, leaving 13 bases between them. Germline CDR1 reads SGHVS; CDR2 reads FNYEAQ. This CDR3 region has 14 residues.

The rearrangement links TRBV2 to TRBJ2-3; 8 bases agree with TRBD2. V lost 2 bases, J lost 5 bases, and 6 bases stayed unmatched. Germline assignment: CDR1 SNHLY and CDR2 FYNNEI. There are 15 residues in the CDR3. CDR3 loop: CASSELASGRDTQYF. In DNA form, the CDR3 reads TGTGCCAGCAGTGAATTGGCTAGCGGGCGAGATACGCAGTATTTT.

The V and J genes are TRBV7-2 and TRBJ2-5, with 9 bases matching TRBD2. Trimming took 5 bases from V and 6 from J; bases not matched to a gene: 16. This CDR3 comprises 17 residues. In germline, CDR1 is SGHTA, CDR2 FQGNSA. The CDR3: CASSPPSFSGSAKTQYF. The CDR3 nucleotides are TGTGCCAGCAGCCCCCCTTCGTTTAGCGGGAGCGCGAAGACCCAGTACTTC.

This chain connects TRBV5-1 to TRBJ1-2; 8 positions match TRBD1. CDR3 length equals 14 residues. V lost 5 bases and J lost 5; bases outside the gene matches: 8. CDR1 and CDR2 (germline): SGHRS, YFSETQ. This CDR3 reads CASRTGTGIYGYTF. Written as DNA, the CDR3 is TGCGCCAGCAGGACCGGGACAGGTATTTATGGCTACACCTTC.

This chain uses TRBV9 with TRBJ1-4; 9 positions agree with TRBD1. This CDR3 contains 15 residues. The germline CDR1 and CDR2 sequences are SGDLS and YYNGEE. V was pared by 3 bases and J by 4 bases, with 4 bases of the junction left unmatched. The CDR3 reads CASSAGTGFNEKLFF. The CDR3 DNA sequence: TGTGCCAGCAGCGCCGGGACAGGGTTTAATGAAAAACTGTTTTTT.

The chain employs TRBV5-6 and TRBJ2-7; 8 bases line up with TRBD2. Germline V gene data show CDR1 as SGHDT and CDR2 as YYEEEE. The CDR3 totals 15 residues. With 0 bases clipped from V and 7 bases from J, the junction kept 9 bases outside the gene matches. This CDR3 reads CASSLEAGEHREQYF. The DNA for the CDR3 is TGTGCCAGCAGCTTGGAAGCGGGAGAACATCGTGAGCAGTACTTC. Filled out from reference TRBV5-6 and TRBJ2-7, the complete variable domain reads DAGVTQSPTHLIKTRGQQVTLRCSPKSGHDTVSWYQQALGQGPQFIFQYYEEEERQRGNFPDRFSGHQFPNYSSELNVNALLLGDSALYLCASSLEAGEHREQYFGPGTRLTVT.

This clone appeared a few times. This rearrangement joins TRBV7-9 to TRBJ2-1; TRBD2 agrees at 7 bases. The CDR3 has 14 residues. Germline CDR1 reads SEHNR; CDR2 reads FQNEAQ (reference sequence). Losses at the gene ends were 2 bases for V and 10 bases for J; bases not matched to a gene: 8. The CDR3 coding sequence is TGTGCCAGCAGCTTAATCCCGGGAGGATTCGAGCAGTTCTTC. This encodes CASSLIPGGFEQFF.

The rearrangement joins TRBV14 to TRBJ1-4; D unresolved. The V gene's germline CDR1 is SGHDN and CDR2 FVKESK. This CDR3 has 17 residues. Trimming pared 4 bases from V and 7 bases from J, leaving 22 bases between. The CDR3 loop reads CASSRRGFVDSGEKLFF. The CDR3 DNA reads TGTGCCAGCAGCCGCCGGGGATTTGTGGATTCGGGTGAAAAACTGTTTTTT.

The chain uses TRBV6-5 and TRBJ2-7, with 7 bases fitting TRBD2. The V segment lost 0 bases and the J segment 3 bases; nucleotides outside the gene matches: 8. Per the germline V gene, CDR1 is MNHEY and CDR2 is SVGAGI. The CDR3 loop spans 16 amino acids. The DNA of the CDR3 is TGTGCCAGCAGTTACTCAGGCGCTAGCGGATTCTACGAGCAGTACTTC. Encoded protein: CASSYSGASGFYEQYF.

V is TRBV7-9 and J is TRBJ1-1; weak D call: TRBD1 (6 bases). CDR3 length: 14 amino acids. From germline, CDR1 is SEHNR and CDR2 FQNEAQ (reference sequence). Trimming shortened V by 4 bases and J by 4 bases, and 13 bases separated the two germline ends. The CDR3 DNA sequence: TGTGCCAGCAGCTCCAGGGGTGGCGGCACTGAAGCTTTCTTT. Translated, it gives CASSSRGGGTEAFF.

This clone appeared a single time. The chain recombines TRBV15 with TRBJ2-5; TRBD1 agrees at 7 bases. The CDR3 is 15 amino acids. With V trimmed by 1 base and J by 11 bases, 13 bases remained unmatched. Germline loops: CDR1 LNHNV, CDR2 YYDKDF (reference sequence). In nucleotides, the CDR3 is TGTGCCACCAGCAGAGCACAGGGGCGAATAGAGGAGCAGTACTTC. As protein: CATSRAQGRIEEQYF.

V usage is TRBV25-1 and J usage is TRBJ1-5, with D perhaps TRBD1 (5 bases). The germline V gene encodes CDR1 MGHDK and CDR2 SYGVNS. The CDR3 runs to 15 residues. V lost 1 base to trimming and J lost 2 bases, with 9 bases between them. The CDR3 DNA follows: TGTGCCAGCAGTGAATCTGGGGGGGGCAATCAGCCCCAGCATTTT. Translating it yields CASSESGGGNQPQHF.

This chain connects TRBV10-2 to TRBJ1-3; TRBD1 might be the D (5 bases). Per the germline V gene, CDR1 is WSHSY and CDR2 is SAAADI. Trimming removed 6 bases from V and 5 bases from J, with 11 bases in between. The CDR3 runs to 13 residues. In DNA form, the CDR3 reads TGCGCCAGCAGGTTGCAGGGAAGAAACACCATATATTTT. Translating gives CASRLQGRNTIYF.